These 2 T cell receptor beta chains came from one sample sequenced in a study of blood T cell repertoires in COVID-19. The method was immunoSEQ multiplex PCR; TCRdb's version includes in-frame clones alone and lacks a portion of them. The repertoire holds some 160,000 clones, with roughly 89% as singletons. What was sequenced was peripheral blood. All receptors derive from an older woman with COVID-19, enrolled during active disease.

This chain uses TRBV12-1 with TRBJ2-3; the DNA was not compared with TRBD2, the D call given in the table. TRBV12-1 is flagged as a pseudogene. The CDR3 loop spans 17 amino acids. CDR3 sequence: CASSSSQLAGSTDTQYF. CDR3 nucleotides: TGTGCCAGCAGCTCCTCACAACTAGCGGGGAGTACAGATACGCAGTATTTT.

The chain has TRBV9 and TRBJ1-6, with D possibly matching TRBD1 (5 bases). Germline V lookup: CDR1 SGDLS, CDR2 YYNGEE. V lost 4 bases and J 2 bases, leaving 13 bases between the germline ends. This CDR3 has 16 amino acids. The CDR3 sequence is CASSTTGGTYNSPLHF. In nucleotides, the CDR3 is TGTGCCAGCAGCACTACAGGCGGGACCTATAATTCACCCCTCCACTTT.